These T cell receptor beta chains were read from a single sample in a study of technical replicates of blood from a handful of donors. Data came from immunoSEQ multiplex PCR; TCRdb stores just in-frame clones and leaves some out. This sample has more than 55,000 clones, with roughly 92% found just once. The material sequenced was PBMCs. The origin of the receptors is a human donor in good health. Some clones in this sample may be carry-over from other donors' samples. Both conserved end residues are part of each CDR3. Fields, in order: J gene, clone size, V gene, D gene, CDR3 protein, CDR3 DNA. A D gene is named only where the DNA matches it firmly. Some rows mark clone size as missing; the rest say once, few, many or name a class of expanded clone.

TRBJ2-2 . TRBV19 . CASSPSSPQELFF TGTGCCAGTAGCCCTTCAAGCCCGCAGGAGCTGTTTTTT
TRBJ2-5 . TRBV19 . CASSAGQLVGETQYF TGTGCCAGTAGTGCGGGACAGTTGGTGGGAGAGACCCAGTACTTC
TRBJ2-7 . TRBV7-9 . CASRSDTREQYF TGTGCCAGCAGATCGGACACCCGCGAGCAGTACTTC
TRBJ2-7 few TRBV30 . CAWSPAGIYKTYEQYF TGTGCCTGGAGCCCGGCAGGGATCTACAAGACCTACGAGCAGTACTTC
TRBJ1-2 . TRBV5-1 . CASSKQTGTHYTF TGCGCCAGCAGCAAACAAACGGGTACTCATTACACCTTC
TRBJ1-1 once TRBV6-1 TRBD1 CASSAGTVNTEAFF TGTGCCAGCAGCGCCGGGACAGTGAACACTGAAGCTTTCTTT
TRBJ2-7 . TRBV7-2 . CASSLGTNEQYF TGTGCCAGCAGCTTAGGGACAAACGAGCAGTACTTC
TRBJ1-6 . TRBV4-3 . CASSQDQQGGSPLHF TGCGCCAGCAGCCAAGATCAGCAGGGAGGATCACCCCTCCACTTT
TRBJ2-7 . TRBV6-6 . CASSYSEIEQYF TGTGCCAGCAGTTACTCGGAGATCGAGCAGTACTTC
TRBJ2-5 few TRBV9 . CASSPHRTWDF TGTGCCAGCAGCCCTCACCGGACTTGGGACTTC
TRBJ1-2 . TRBV2 TRBD1 CASSGDRGSGYTF TGTGCCAGCAGTGGGGACAGGGGGTCTGGCTACACCTTC
TRBJ1-2 . TRBV4-3 . CASSQDRAGANYGYTF TGCGCCAGCAGCCAAGATCGGGCAGGGGCTAACTATGGCTACACCTTC
TRBJ2-7 once TRBV19 TRBD1 CASSMTGASYEQYF TGTGCCAGTAGTATGACAGGGGCCTCCTACGAGCAGTACTTC
TRBJ1-6 . TRBV19 TRBD1 CASSIDLTGRGNSPLHF TGTGCCAGTAGTATAGATCTGACAGGGCGTGGGAATTCACCCCTCCACTTT
TRBJ2-4 . TRBV13 TRBD1 CASSPWDRHIQYF TGTGCCAGCAGCCCCTGGGACAGACACATTCAGTACTTC
TRBJ1-6 . TRBV7-5 . CARSSPGGYSDSPLHF TGTGCCAGAAGTTCCCCAGGGGGCTATAGTGATTCACCCCTCCACTTT
TRBJ2-1 once TRBV5-4 . CASSSGGVYNEQFF TGTGCCAGCAGCTCTGGGGGCGTATACAATGAGCAGTTCTTC
TRBJ2-1 . TRBV13 TRBD2 CASSVAGGAVNEQFF TGTGCCAGCAGCGTAGCGGGGGGGGCCGTCAATGAGCAGTTCTTC
TRBJ1-1 . TRBV7-8 . CASSIQDSNTEAFF TGTGCCAGCAGCATACAGGACAGTAACACTGAAGCTTTCTTT
TRBJ2-1 . TRBV29-1 TRBD2 CSVAQTPGLAGGSSYNEQFF TGCAGCGTAGCCCAGACTCCGGGACTAGCGGGAGGGAGCTCCTACAATGAGCAGTTCTTC
TRBJ2-3 . TRBV5-8 TRBD1 CASSLTDRGPYTDTQYF TGTGCCAGCAGCTTGACTGACAGGGGACCATACACAGATACGCAGTATTTT
TRBJ2-7 few TRBV2 TRBD1 CASRRQGAPTYEQYF TGTGCCAGCCGCAGACAGGGGGCCCCCACCTACGAGCAGTACTTC
TRBJ2-5 . TRBV29-1 TRBD1 CSVDRGRQETQYF TGCAGCGTTGACAGGGGGCGGCAAGAGACCCAGTACTTC
TRBJ2-5 . TRBV5-5 TRBD2 CASRTSSQETQYF TGTGCCAGCAGGACTAGCAGCCAAGAGACCCAGTACTTC
TRBJ1-2 few TRBV7-9 . CASSLTGTGYTF TGTGCCAGCAGCTTAACCGGGACAGGCTACACCTTC
TRBJ1-5 few TRBV14 . CASSQDSVQPQHF TGTGCCAGCAGCCAAGATTCGGTACAGCCCCAGCATTTT
TRBJ1-2 . TRBV9 . CASSVVGQGYGYTF TGTGCCAGCAGCGTAGTGGGGCAAGGGTATGGCTACACCTTC
TRBJ2-3 . TRBV5-8 TRBD2 CASSLVSSGGASTDTQYF TGTGCCAGCAGCTTGGTGTCTAGCGGGGGAGCTAGCACAGATACGCAGTATTTT
TRBJ1-5 . TRBV2 . CASSGWGEDQPQHF TGTGCCAGCAGTGGTTGGGGAGAAGATCAGCCCCAGCATTTT
TRBJ2-3 . TRBV7-2 TRBD2 CASSPRAGVGDTQYF TGTGCCAGCAGCCCTAGAGCGGGAGTGGGAGATACGCAGTATTTT
TRBJ1-1 . TRBV7-2 . CASSLGQGGGNTEAFF TGTGCCAGCAGCTTAGGGCAGGGCGGGGGGAACACTGAAGCTTTCTTT
TRBJ2-2 . TRBV7-2 TRBD2 CASSLNSRPVGGGTGELFF TGTGCCAGCAGCTTAAATAGCCGACCCGTTGGGGGGGGAACCGGGGAGCTGTTTTTT
TRBJ1-4 . TRBV7-9 TRBD1 CASSSMGQTNEKLFF TGTGCCAGCAGCTCTATGGGACAGACTAATGAAAAACTGTTTTTT
TRBJ1-2 . TRBV9 . CASSDAASSYGYTF TGTGCCAGCAGCGACGCTGCCTCGAGCTATGGCTACACCTTC
TRBJ2-3 . TRBV30 . CAWSVAADTQYF TGTGCCTGGAGTGTGGCAGCAGATACGCAGTATTTT
TRBJ2-7 few TRBV10-3 . CAITQGRGAYEQYF TGTGCCATCACCCAGGGCAGGGGGGCCTACGAGCAGTACTTC
TRBJ2-1 . TRBV9 TRBD2 CASSVGIKRGVYNEQFF TGTGCCAGCAGCGTAGGTATTAAGCGGGGGGTCTACAATGAGCAGTTCTTC
TRBJ2-1 . TRBV7-8 TRBD1 CASSPTGYNEQFF TGTGCCAGCAGCCCGACAGGGTACAATGAGCAGTTCTTC
TRBJ1-2 . TRBV21-1 . CASSKMESICGYTF TGTGCCAGCAGCAAGATGGAGAGTATCTGTGGCTACACCTTC
TRBJ1-5 few TRBV7-8 . CASSSGGWNGNQPQHF TGTGCCAGCAGCTCCGGGGGGTGGAATGGCAATCAGCCCCAGCATTTT
TRBJ2-7 once TRBV5-6 TRBD2 CASSLGAAGGYEQYF TGTGCCAGCAGCTTGGGGGCAGCGGGGGGCTACGAGCAGTACTTC
TRBJ2-1 once TRBV7-2 TRBD2 CASRFTSGANNEQFF TGTGCCAGCAGGTTTACTAGCGGGGCAAACAATGAGCAGTTCTTC
TRBJ2-1 . TRBV5-1 TRBD2 CASRPLAGDLYNEQFF TGCGCCAGCAGACCGCTAGCGGGTGATCTCTACAATGAGCAGTTCTTC
TRBJ2-3 . TRBV2 . CASSEDFTGFGVADTQYF TGTGCCAGCAGTGAAGATTTTACGGGGTTCGGTGTGGCAGATACGCAGTATTTT
TRBJ2-3 . TRBV6-5 TRBD1 CASSPNRGNTQYF TGTGCCAGCAGTCCAAACAGGGGGAATACGCAGTATTTT
TRBJ2-5 . TRBV25-1 . CASSDVNEETQYF TGTGCCAGCAGTGATGTTAATGAAGAGACCCAGTACTTC
TRBJ2-7 few TRBV4-3 . CASSQDWSRNYEQYF TGCGCCAGCAGCCAAGATTGGTCCAGAAACTACGAGCAGTACTTC
TRBJ1-4 . TRBV5-1 TRBD1 CASSPATGFGEKLFF TGCGCCAGCAGCCCGGCGACAGGGTTTGGTGAAAAACTGTTTTTT
TRBJ2-3 . TRBV7-9 TRBD2 CASSLASGSTDTQYF TGTGCCAGCAGCTTAGCTAGCGGGAGTACAGATACGCAGTATTTT
TRBJ2-7 . TRBV4-3 TRBD2 CASSQDHGLANYEQYF TGCGCCAGCAGCCAAGACCATGGACTAGCTAACTACGAGCAGTACTTC
TRBJ2-3 . TRBV27 . CASSLTGPDTQYF TGTGCCAGCAGTTTAACAGGGCCAGATACGCAGTATTTT
TRBJ1-2 . TRBV29-1 . CSATLLQGLYGYTF TGCAGCGCAACATTGCTACAGGGTTTGTATGGCTACACCTTC
TRBJ2-1 . TRBV20-1 . CSATRGMKQFF TGCAGTGCAACCCGAGGAATGAAGCAGTTCTTC